The present entry profiles one T cell receptor (beta chain) with its context. Its antigen is unidentified. Primers: 60 Vbeta forward and 13 Jbeta reverse. The protocol was immunoSEQ multiplex PCR, while the TCRdb copy is restricted to in-frame clones and leaves out a portion. The listing records over 100,000 clones. These data come from a study of cytomegalovirus exposure and HLA in healthy donors. General study findings and limits: Reported results showed that the classifier diagnosed cytomegalovirus status with high specificity and sensitivity. Beyond CMV serostatus, there was no information to go on about immune exposure.

The V gene end was trimmed by 7 bases and the J gene end by 6 bases; junction bases not matched to a gene: 8. Germline V gene data show CDR1 as SQVTM and CDR2 as ANQGSEA. This CDR3 has 13 residues. The sequenced sample consisted of PBMCs. The TCR originated in a woman aged 35 to 49 in good health and CMV-seropositive. This chain connects TRBV29-1 to TRBJ1-4, with 7 bases identical to TRBD1. The CDR3 region is CSAGGTAYEKLFF. In nucleotides, the CDR3 is TGCAGCGCGGGAGGGACAGCATATGAAAAACTGTTTTTT.